This TCR beta chain originates from a study of beta chain features in type 1 diabetes. Study outcomes and limitations: Shortening that was moderate but significant affected the TCRB CDR3s of Type 1 diabetes patients in all four CD4+ subsets.

Since all of the isolated RNA was reverse transcribed, expressed TCRB transcripts were what got sequenced. This table comes from immunoSEQ multiplex PCR, and its TCRdb copy is limited to in-frame clones, with some not included. Of more than 60,000 clones listed, about 60% are singletons. This clone came up a few times. Its antigen is not identified. CDR3 length: 15 residues. The V gene end was trimmed by 4 bases and the J gene end by 5 bases; junction bases not matched to a gene: 10. CDR1 GTSNPN and CDR2 SVGIG come from the germline V gene (reference sequence). Sequencing was carried out using Tregs from blood. The clonotype was recovered from a young woman in good health. This chain joins TRBV30 and TRBJ2-1, with TRBD1 matching over 8 bases. CDR3 nucleotides: TGTGCCTGGACCCTCCCTGGGACAGGAGACAATGAGCAGTTCTTC. It yields the protein CAWTLPGTGDNEQFF.